The 10 T cell receptor beta chains in this list originate from one sample, sequenced in a study of CD8 T cells in Susac syndrome. RNA in amounts of roughly 0.5 to 1 ug was reverse transcribed with random hexamers. TCRdb fed the immunoSEQ multiplex PCR reads into MiXCR, producing one record per CDR3 protein. This sample has about 440,000 distinct CDR3 sequences, with approximately 85% found just once. Material: CD8+ T cells from PBMCs. These receptors came from a human donor with multiple sclerosis.

The chain combines TRBV2 with TRBJ1-6, with 8 bases fitting TRBD1. The CDR3 extends over 17 amino acids. V lost 5 bases, J lost 7 bases, and 13 bases stayed unmatched. Germline V lookup: CDR1 SNHLY, CDR2 FYNNEI. CDR3 in DNA: TGTGCCAGCAGTCGGGGTGTACTCAGGGGGCAGAATTCACCCCTCCACTTT. Encoded protein: CASSRGVLRGQNSPLHF.

The chain links TRBV6-5 to TRBJ1-5; TRBD1 is a possible D gene (6 bases). CDR1 and CDR2 from the germline V gene are MNHEY and SVGAGI. There are 14 residues in the CDR3. Trimming cost V 3 bases and J 5 bases, with 11 bases left between them. The CDR3 sequence is CASSYFAGDQPQHF. The DNA of the CDR3 is TGTGCCAGCAGTTATTTTGCAGGGGATCAGCCCCAGCATTTT.

J is TRBJ2-2 and V is TRBV6-5, with D possibly TRBD1 on 7 matching bases. Trimming left V 4 bases short and J 6 bases short, with 18 bases between. This CDR3 has 16 amino acids. Germline V gives CDR1 MNHEY, CDR2 SVGAGI. CDR3 sequence: CASSWQIDREAGELFF. The CDR3 DNA follows: TGTGCCAGCAGTTGGCAAATCGACAGGGAGGCCGGGGAGCTGTTTTTT.

V usage is TRBV11-2 and J usage is TRBJ2-7, with 10 bases fitting TRBD1. CDR1 is SGHAT and CDR2 is FQNNGV in the germline V gene. Trimming took 5 bases from V and 5 from J; bases not matched to a gene: 9. CDR3 size: 15 residues. CDR3 DNA sequence: TGTGCCAGCAGCCAAAGGACAGGGGGGGGCGACGAGCAGTACTTC. This encodes CASSQRTGGGDEQYF.

The rearrangement links TRBV29-1 to TRBJ1-2; D is possibly TRBD1 (6 bases). Trimming stripped 4 bases from V and 7 bases from J, with 13 bases between. CDR1 SQVTM and CDR2 ANQGSEA come from the germline V gene. CDR3 length: 12 residues. CDR3 amino acids: CSVAGEIGGYTF. CDR3 nucleotides: TGCAGCGTTGCAGGGGAGATCGGTGGCTACACCTTC.

This chain uses TRBV11-3 with TRBJ1-1; maybe TRBD1 (6 bases). Between the trimmed V and J ends, which lost 3 bases and 3 bases, there was a span of 8 bases. This CDR3 has 13 residues. Germline V gene lookup returns CDR1 SGHNT and CDR2 YENEEA. In nucleotides, the CDR3 is TGTGCCAGCAGCTTTCACAGGGACACTGAAGCTTTCTTT. It encodes CASSFHRDTEAFF.

V and J are TRBV29-1 and TRBJ2-3; D remains unclear. The germline CDR1 and CDR2 sequences are SQVTM and ANQGSEA. Deletions cut 0 bases from V and 6 bases from J, with 7 bases between. This CDR3 spans 12 amino acids. Here the CDR3 reads CSVEDPVDTQYF. The CDR3 region has the DNA TGCAGCGTTGAAGATCCGGTGGATACGCAGTATTTT.

The chain is built from TRBV29-1 and TRBJ1-2; TRBD1 matches 11 bases. The CDR3 is 13 residues long. The germline V gene encodes CDR1 SQVTM and CDR2 ANQGSEA. J was trimmed by 5 bases and V by 6 bases; bases with no gene match: 5. CDR3 region: CSVDRDRGYGYTF. The CDR3 DNA reads TGCAGCGTGGACCGGGACAGGGGGTATGGCTACACCTTC. The full variable domain, rest sourced from reference TRBV29-1 and TRBJ1-2, is SAVISQKPSRDICQRGTSLTIQCQVDSQVTMMFWYRQQPGQSLTLIATANQGSEATYESGFVIDKFPISRPNLTFSTLTVSNMSPEDSSIYLCSVDRDRGYGYTFGSGTRLTVV.

This sequence joins TRBV6-6 and TRBJ2-3; D is perhaps TRBD2 (5 bases). The CDR3 spans 14 residues. Trimming took 3 bases from V and 2 from J, leaving 9 bases between them. From germline, CDR1 is MNHNY and CDR2 SVGAGI (reference sequence). The CDR3 region is CASSYAGNTDTQYF. The CDR3 DNA reads as TGTGCCAGCAGTTATGCCGGGAACACAGATACGCAGTATTTT.

There are a few counts of this clonotype. The chain links TRBV6-1 to TRBJ2-1, with D unresolved. CDR1 is MNHNS, CDR2 SASEGT, per germline. Trimming left V 4 bases short and J 0 bases short, with 13 bases between. This CDR3 contains 16 residues. In DNA, the CDR3 is TGTGCCAGCAGTGCCAGGACCGGTAGCTCCTACAATGAGCAGTTCTTC. It is translated as CASSARTGSSYNEQFF.